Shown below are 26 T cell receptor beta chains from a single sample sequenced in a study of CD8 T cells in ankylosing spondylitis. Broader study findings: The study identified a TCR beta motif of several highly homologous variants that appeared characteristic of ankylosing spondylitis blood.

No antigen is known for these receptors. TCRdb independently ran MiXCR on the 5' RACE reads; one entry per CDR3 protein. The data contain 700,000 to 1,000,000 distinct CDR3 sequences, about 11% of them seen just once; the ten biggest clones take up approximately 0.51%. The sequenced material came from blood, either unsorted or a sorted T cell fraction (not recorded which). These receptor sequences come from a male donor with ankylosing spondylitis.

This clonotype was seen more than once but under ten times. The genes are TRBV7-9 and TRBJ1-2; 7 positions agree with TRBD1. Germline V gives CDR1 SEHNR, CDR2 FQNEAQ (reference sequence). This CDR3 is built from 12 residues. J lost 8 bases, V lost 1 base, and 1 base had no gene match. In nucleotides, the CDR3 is TGTGCCAGCAGCTTAGAAGGGGGCGGCTACACCTTC. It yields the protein CASSLEGGGYTF. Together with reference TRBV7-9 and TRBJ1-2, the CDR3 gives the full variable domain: DTGVSQNPRHKITKRGQNVTFRCDPISEHNRLYWYRQTLGQGPEFLTYFQNEAQLEKSRLLSDRFSAERPKGSFSTLEIQRTEQGDSAMYLCASSLEGGGYTFGSGTRLTVV.

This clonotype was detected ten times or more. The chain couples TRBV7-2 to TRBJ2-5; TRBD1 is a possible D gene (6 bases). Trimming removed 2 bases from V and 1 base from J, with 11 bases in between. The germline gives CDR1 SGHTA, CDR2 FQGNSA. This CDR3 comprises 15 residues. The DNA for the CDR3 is TGTGCCAGCAGCTTAACGCCGGACAGCCAAGAGACCCAGTACTTC. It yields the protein CASSLTPDSQETQYF.

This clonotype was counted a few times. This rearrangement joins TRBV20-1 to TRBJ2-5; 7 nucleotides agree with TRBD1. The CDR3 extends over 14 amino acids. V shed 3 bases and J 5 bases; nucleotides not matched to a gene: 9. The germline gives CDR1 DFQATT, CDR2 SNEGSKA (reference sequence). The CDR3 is CSASETGPSETQYF. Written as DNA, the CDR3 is TGCAGTGCTAGCGAGACAGGGCCTTCGGAGACCCAGTACTTC.

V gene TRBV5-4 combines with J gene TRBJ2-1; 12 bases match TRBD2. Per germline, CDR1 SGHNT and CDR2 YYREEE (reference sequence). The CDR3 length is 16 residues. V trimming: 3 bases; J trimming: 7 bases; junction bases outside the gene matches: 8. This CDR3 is CASSYGLAGLGNEQFF. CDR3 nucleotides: TGTGCCAGCAGCTACGGACTAGCGGGACTAGGTAATGAGCAGTTCTTC.

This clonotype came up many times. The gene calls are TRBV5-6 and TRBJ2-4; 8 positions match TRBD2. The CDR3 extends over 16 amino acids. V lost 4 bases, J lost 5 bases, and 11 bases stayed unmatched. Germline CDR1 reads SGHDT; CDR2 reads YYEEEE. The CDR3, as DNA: TGTGCCAGCAGCCTCCCGGGGGGGAGCAGAGAAAACATTCAGTACTTC. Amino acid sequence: CASSLPGGSRENIQYF. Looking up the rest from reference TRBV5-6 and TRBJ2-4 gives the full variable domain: DAGVTQSPTHLIKTRGQQVTLRCSPKSGHDTVSWYQQALGQGPQFIFQYYEEEERQRGNFPDRFSGHQFPNYSSELNVNALLLGDSALYLCASSLPGGSRENIQYFGAGTRLSVL.

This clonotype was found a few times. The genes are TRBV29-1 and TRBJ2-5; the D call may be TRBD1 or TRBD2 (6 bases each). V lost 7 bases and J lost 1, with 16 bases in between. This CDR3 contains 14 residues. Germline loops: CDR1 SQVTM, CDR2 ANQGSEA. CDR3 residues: CSARGGPFQETQYF. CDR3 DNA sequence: TGCAGCGCCAGAGGGGGGCCTTTCCAAGAGACCCAGTACTTC.

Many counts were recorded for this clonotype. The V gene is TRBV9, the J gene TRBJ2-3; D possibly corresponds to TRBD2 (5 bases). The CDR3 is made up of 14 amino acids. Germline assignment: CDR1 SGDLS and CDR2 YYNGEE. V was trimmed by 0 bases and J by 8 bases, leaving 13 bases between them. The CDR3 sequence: CASSVGLASVTQYF. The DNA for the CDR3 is TGTGCCAGCAGCGTAGGGCTAGCCTCTGTTACGCAGTATTTT.

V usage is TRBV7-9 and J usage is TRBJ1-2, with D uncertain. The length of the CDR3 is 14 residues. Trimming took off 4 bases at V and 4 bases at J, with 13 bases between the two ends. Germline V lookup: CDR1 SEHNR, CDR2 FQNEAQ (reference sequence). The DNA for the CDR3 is TGTGCCAGCAGCTCAACAGCGCCTCTCTATGGCTACACCTTC. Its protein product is CASSSTAPLYGYTF.

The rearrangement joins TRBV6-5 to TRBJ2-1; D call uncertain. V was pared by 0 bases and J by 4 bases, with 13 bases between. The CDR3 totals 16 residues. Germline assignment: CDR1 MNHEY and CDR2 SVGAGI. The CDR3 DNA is TGTGCCAGCAGTTACTCGAAGAGTAAGTGGTACAATGAGCAGTTCTTC. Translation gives CASSYSKSKWYNEQFF.

CDR3 residues: CSVGPETQYF. The CDR3 DNA sequence: TGCAGCGTTGGGCCCGAGACCCAGTACTTC. The rearrangement joins TRBV29-1 to TRBJ2-5, with no clear D. CDR1 is SQVTM and CDR2 is ANQGSEA in the germline V gene. The CDR3 contains 10 residues. V was pared by 4 bases and J by 5 bases, with 5 bases between.

This chain's CDR3 is CSTSIALGDTQYF. In nucleotides, the CDR3 is TGCAGCACGTCGATAGCCCTTGGGGATACGCAGTATTTT. The V and J genes are TRBV29-1 and TRBJ2-3; unclear D gene. Trimming cost V 8 bases and J 6 bases, with 18 bases left between them. The CDR3 has 13 amino acids. Germline CDR1 is SQVTM and CDR2 is ANQGSEA.

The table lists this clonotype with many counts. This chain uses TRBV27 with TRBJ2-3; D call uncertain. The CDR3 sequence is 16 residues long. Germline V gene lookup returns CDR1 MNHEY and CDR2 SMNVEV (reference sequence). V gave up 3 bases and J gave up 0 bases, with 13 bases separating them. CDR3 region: CASSFWSHPSTDTQYF. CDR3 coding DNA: TGTGCCAGCAGTTTTTGGTCCCACCCTAGCACAGATACGCAGTATTTT.

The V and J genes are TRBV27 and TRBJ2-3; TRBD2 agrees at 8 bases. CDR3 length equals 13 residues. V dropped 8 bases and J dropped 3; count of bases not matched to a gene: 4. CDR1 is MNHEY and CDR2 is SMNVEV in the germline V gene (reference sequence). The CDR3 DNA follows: TGTGCCAGCGCGGGGGGCCGTACAGATACGCAGTATTTT. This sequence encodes CASAGGRTDTQYF.

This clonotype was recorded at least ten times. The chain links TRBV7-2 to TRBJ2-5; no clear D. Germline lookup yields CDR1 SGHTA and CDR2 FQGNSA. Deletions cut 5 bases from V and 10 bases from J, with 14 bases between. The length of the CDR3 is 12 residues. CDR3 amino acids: CASSLTGLDQYF. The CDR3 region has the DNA TGTGCCAGCAGCCTGACTGGTCTGGACCAGTACTTC.

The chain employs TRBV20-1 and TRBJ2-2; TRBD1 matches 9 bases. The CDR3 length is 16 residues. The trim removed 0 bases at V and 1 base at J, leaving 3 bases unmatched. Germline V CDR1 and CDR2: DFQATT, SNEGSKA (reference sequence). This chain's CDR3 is CSARDAGQGNTGELFF. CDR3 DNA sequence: TGCAGTGCTAGAGATGCGGGACAGGGGAACACCGGGGAGCTGTTTTTT.

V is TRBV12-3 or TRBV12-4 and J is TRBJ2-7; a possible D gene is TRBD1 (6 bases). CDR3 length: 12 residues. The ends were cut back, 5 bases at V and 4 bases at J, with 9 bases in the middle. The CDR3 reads CASSRTEYEQYF. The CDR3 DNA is TGTGCCAGCAGTCGGACAGAGTACGAGCAGTACTTC.

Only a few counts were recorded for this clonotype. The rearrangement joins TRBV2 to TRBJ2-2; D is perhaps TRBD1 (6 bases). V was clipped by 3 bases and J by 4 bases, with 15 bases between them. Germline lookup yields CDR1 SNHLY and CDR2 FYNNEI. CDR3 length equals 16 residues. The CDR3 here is CASSEIQGGRTGELFF. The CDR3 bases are TGTGCCAGCAGTGAGATTCAAGGGGGACGCACCGGGGAGCTGTTTTTT.

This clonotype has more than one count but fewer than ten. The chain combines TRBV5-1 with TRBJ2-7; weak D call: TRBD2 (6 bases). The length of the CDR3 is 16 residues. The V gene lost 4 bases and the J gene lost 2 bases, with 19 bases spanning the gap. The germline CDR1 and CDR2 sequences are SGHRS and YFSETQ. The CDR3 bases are TGCGCCAGCAGCCCGGAGGGTACTTCCTCAGCCTACGAGCAGTACTTC. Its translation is CASSPEGTSSAYEQYF.

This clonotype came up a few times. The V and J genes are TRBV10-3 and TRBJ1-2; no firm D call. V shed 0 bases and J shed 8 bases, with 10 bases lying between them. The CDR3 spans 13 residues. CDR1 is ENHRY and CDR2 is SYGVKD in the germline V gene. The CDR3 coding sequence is TGTGCCATCAGTGAGTCGGTTGTAGGGGGCTACACCTTC. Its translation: CAISESVVGGYTF.

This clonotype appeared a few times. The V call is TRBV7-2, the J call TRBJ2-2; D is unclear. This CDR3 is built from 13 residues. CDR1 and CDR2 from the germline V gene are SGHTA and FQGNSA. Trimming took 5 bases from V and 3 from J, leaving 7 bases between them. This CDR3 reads CASSTWDTGELFF. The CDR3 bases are TGTGCCAGCAGCACCTGGGACACCGGGGAGCTGTTTTTT.

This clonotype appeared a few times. CDR3 loop: CASSLATVYEQYF. The CDR3 nucleotides read TGCGCCAGCAGCTTGGCTACCGTTTACGAGCAGTACTTC. This chain links TRBV5-1 with TRBJ2-7; D not resolved. With 0 bases removed from V and 4 bases from J, the gap between germline ends came to 8 bases. The CDR3 length is 13 residues. Germline CDR1 and CDR2: SGHRS and YFSETQ.

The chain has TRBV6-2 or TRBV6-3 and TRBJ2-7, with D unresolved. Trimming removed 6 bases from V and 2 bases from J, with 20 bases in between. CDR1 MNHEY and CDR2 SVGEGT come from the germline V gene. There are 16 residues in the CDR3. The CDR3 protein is CASSERWGMITYEQYF. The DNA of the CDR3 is TGTGCCAGCAGCGAAAGATGGGGAATGATAACCTACGAGCAGTACTTC.

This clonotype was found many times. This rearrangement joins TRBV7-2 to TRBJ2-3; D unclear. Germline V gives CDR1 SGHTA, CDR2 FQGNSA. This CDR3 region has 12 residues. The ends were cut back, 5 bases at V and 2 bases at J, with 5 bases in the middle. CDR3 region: CASSLFTDTQYF. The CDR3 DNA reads TGTGCCAGCAGCCTCTTCACAGATACGCAGTATTTT.

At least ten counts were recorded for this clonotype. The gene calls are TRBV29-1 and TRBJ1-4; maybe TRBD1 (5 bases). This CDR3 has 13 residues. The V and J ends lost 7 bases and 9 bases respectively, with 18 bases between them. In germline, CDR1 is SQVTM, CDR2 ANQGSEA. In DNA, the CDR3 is TGCAGCGCCCAGGGTGGGGACGCCAAAAAACTGTTTTTT. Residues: CSAQGGDAKKLFF.

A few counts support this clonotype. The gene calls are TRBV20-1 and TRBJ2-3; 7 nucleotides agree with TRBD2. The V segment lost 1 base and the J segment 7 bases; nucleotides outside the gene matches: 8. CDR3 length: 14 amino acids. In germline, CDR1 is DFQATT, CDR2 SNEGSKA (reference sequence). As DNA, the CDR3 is TGCAGTGCTAGAGCCCCTAGCGGTACAAATACGCAGTATTTT. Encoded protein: CSARAPSGTNTQYF.

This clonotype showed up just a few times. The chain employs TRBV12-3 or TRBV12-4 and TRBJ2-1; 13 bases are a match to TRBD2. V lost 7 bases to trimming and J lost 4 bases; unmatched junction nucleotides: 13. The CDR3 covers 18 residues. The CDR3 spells CASKPGLAGRGRYNEQFF. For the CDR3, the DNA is TGTGCCAGCAAGCCGGGACTAGCGGGACGGGGCCGTTACAATGAGCAGTTCTTC.